What follows are 31 T cell receptor beta chains derived from one specimen sequenced in a study of T cell responses to AZD1222 COVID-19 vaccine (dated by TCRdb to the early 2020s). Receptors were amplified or captured by the immunoSEQ multiplex PCR assay. TCRdb stores this immuneACCESS table with in-frame sequences only. Part of the clones is absent; in the studies checked, under half of the shortfall reflects unresolved V genes, and no reason is known for the rest. Recorded for this sample are roughly 150,000 clones; 87% of them occurred a single time. 8% to 10% of the sample is taken by the ten largest. According to the study, the label for this sample's time point signals: about 28 days (+/-7) after the second vaccine dose. This sample comprised peripheral blood, obtained 28 days after the second AZD1222 dose. These receptors were collected from an adult who received the AZD1222 COVID-19 vaccine.

The rearrangement links TRBV7-6 to TRBJ2-1; TRBD2 is a possible D gene (5 bases). Germline CDR1 is SGHVS and CDR2 is FNYEAQ. The CDR3 length is 15 residues. Trimming took 5 bases from V and 7 from J, leaving 18 bases between them. The CDR3 nucleotides are TGTGCCAGCAGCCATACGGACGGAGGAGGAAATGAGCAGTTCTTC. Its protein is CASSHTDGGGNEQFF.

The CDR3 DNA is TGTGCCAGCAGCCGGGCCATCTCCTCTGGAAACACCATATATTTT. It translates to CASSRAISSGNTIYF. The rearrangement links TRBV6-6 to TRBJ1-3; D not resolved. This CDR3 is built from 15 residues. Germline V CDR1 and CDR2: MNHNY, SVGAGI (reference sequence). Trimming removed 6 bases from V and 0 bases from J, with 12 bases in between.

This clone was seen a single time. The chain couples TRBV25-1 to TRBJ2-7; D gene ambiguous. Per germline, CDR1 MGHDK and CDR2 SYGVNS. The CDR3 length is 11 residues. V shed 3 bases and J shed 4 bases, with 4 bases lying between them. Written as DNA, the CDR3 is TGTGCCAGCAGTGACGGTTACGAGCAGTACTTC. Its protein product is CASSDGYEQYF.

The chain is built from TRBV9 and TRBJ2-4; tentative D call: TRBD2 (7 bases). V lost 5 bases and J lost 8, with 20 bases in between. The CDR3 loop spans 15 amino acids. In germline, CDR1 is SGDLS, CDR2 YYNGEE. The CDR3 sequence: CASSGTGGAGYIQYF. CDR3 in DNA: TGTGCCAGCAGTGGGACTGGGGGGGCCGGGTACATTCAGTACTTC.

The CDR3 DNA sequence: TGTGCCAGCAGCGCGGGATCATGGAGCTCCTACAATGAGCAGTTCTTC. This sequence encodes CASSAGSWSSYNEQFF. The V and J genes are TRBV9 and TRBJ2-1; D possibly corresponds to TRBD2 (5 bases). The CDR3 spans 16 residues. The germline gives CDR1 SGDLS, CDR2 YYNGEE. V lost 3 bases and J lost 0, with 13 bases in between.

This clone was seen at least ten times. The J gene is TRBJ1-3, the V gene TRBV15; D might be TRBD1 (6 bases). Germline V gene data show CDR1 as LNHNV and CDR2 as YYDKDF (reference sequence). V was shortened by 3 bases and J by 3 bases, with 15 bases between the two germline ends. The CDR3 has 16 residues. DNA for the CDR3: TGTGCCACCAGCAGGCGACAGGTCGGCGGTGGAAACACCATATATTTT. Encoded protein: CATSRRQVGGGNTIYF.

This chain links TRBV18 with TRBJ1-2; possibly TRBD1 for D (6 bases). This CDR3 comprises 16 residues. Between the trimmed V and J ends, which lost 5 bases and 7 bases, there was a span of 23 bases. The germline CDR1 and CDR2 sequences are KGHSH and LQKENI. Here the CDR3 reads CASSTRGEPYPPGYTF. The CDR3 coding sequence is TGTGCCAGCTCAACAAGGGGGGAACCCTATCCCCCTGGCTACACCTTC. Full variable domain (rest looked up from reference TRBV18 and TRBJ1-2): NAGVMQNPRHLVRRRGQEARLRCSPMKGHSHVYWYRQLPEEGLKFMVYLQKENIIDESGMPKERFSAEFPKEGPSILRIQQVVRGDSAAYFCASSTRGEPYPPGYTFGSGTRLTVV.

This clone has just a few counts. The chain is built from TRBV11-2 and TRBJ1-2, with 7 bases identical to TRBD1. The J segment lost 7 bases and the V segment lost 7 bases, leaving 6 bases of the junction unmatched. Germline V lookup: CDR1 SGHAT, CDR2 FQNNGV. This CDR3 spans 12 amino acids. The CDR3 loop is CASTSGQLGYTF. DNA for the CDR3: TGTGCCAGCACCTCGGGACAGCTTGGCTACACCTTC. The full variable domain, completed using reference TRBV11-2 and TRBJ1-2, is EAGVAQSPRYKIIEKRQSVAFWCNPISGHATLYWYQQILGQGPKLLIQFQNNGVVDDSQLPKDRFSAERLKGVDSTLKIQPAKLEDSAVYLCASTSGQLGYTFGSGTRLTVV.

This chain links TRBV12-5 with TRBJ1-2; 7 bases fit TRBD1. V was clipped by 7 bases and J by 6 bases; unmatched bases: 17. Per the germline V gene, CDR1 is LGHNT and CDR2 is FRNRAP. There are 16 residues in the CDR3. CDR3 in DNA: TGTGCTAGTGTTCTAACTATTGGACAGGCCCCGAATGGCTACACCTTC. This encodes CASVLTIGQAPNGYTF.

For the CDR3, the DNA is TGTGCCAGCTCTCAACAGGGGGCCGAAGGGGAGCTGTTTTTT. Its translation: CASSQQGAEGELFF. V is TRBV18 and J is TRBJ2-2; TRBD1 aligns across 9 bases. There are 14 residues in the CDR3. Per the germline V gene, CDR1 is KGHSH and CDR2 is LQKENI. Trimming at V came to 6 bases and at J to 8 bases, leaving 7 bases not matched to a gene.

The V gene is TRBV27, the J gene TRBJ2-4, with TRBD1 identical over 7 bases. Looked up from germline, CDR1 is MNHEY and CDR2 is SMNVEV (reference sequence). The CDR3 has 14 residues. Unmatched junction bases numbered 2, after V lost 2 bases and J lost 4 bases. CDR3 sequence: CASSLTGAKNIQYF. As DNA, the CDR3 is TGTGCCAGCAGTTTAACAGGGGCGAAAAACATTCAGTACTTC.

The chain recombines TRBV6-6 with TRBJ2-7, with 10 bases aligning to TRBD2. CDR1 and CDR2 (germline): MNHNY, SVGAGI (reference sequence). Losses at the gene ends were 7 bases for V and 5 bases for J; bases not matched to a gene: 8. The CDR3 sequence is 14 residues long. The CDR3 bases are TGTGCCAGCAACCGCCTAGCGGGAGCCCACGAGCAGTACTTC. This sequence encodes CASNRLAGAHEQYF.

The chain is built from TRBV7-9 and TRBJ1-6; D is unresolved. V was clipped by 1 base and J by 5 bases, with 9 bases between them. Germline V lookup: CDR1 SEHNR, CDR2 FQNEAQ (reference sequence). The CDR3 runs to 15 residues. As DNA, the CDR3 is TGTGCCAGCAGCTTAGTGCGCTTAAATAATTCACCCCTCCACTTT. As protein: CASSLVRLNNSPLHF.

This clone was counted only a few times. The chain recombines TRBV4-3 with TRBJ2-3; possibly TRBD2 for D (5 bases). The germline V gene has CDR1 LGHNA and CDR2 YSLEER. This CDR3 spans 14 amino acids. V was clipped by 0 bases and J by 6 bases, with 10 bases between them. CDR3: CASSQDLGGDTQYF. CDR3 sequence (DNA): TGCGCCAGCAGCCAAGACTTAGGCGGGGATACGCAGTATTTT.

This chain joins TRBV6-5 and TRBJ1-1; D may be TRBD1 (5 bases). The germline CDR1 and CDR2 sequences are MNHEY and SVGAGI. Trimming removed 4 bases at V and 4 bases at J, with 16 bases between. The CDR3 sequence is 15 residues long. CDR3 nucleotides: TGTGCCAGCAGTTCCCGGGGGGTCCAAGGCACTGAAGCTTTCTTT. Translation: CASSSRGVQGTEAFF.

The chain combines TRBV18 with TRBJ2-3; 7 bases map to TRBD1. CDR1 and CDR2 (germline): KGHSH, LQKENI. The CDR3 spans 14 residues. The ends lost 6 bases at V and 2 bases at J; junction bases unmatched: 5. CDR3 nucleotides: TGTGCCAGCTCGCTACAGGGGCCCACAGATACGCAGTATTTT. This sequence encodes CASSLQGPTDTQYF.

J is TRBJ1-1 and V is TRBV12-3 or TRBV12-4; a weak D match, TRBD1 (5 bases). This CDR3 contains 13 residues. Trimming stripped 5 bases from V and 2 bases from J, with 9 bases between. CDR3 sequence (DNA): TGTGCCAGCAGTGGGAGGGGTAACACTGAAGCTTTCTTT. Protein product: CASSGRGNTEAFF.

V and J are TRBV18 and TRBJ2-3; TRBD2 is a possible D gene (7 bases). The CDR3 has 15 residues. Trimming took 5 bases from V and 3 from J, leaving 15 bases between them. Germline V gene lookup returns CDR1 KGHSH and CDR2 LQKENI. The CDR3 bases are TGTGCCAGCTCAAAAGACGGGGGGCGGACAGATACGCAGTATTTT. Protein: CASSKDGGRTDTQYF.

This clone has only one observation. The CDR3 loop reads CASSVDGFRSGNTIYF. In nucleotides, the CDR3 is TGTGCCAGCAGCGTAGATGGGTTCCGCTCTGGAAACACCATATATTTT. The V and J genes are TRBV9 and TRBJ1-3, with unresolved D. Deletions cut 0 bases from V and 0 bases from J, with 10 bases between. CDR3 length: 16 residues. Germline lookup yields CDR1 SGDLS and CDR2 YYNGEE.

This rearrangement joins TRBV18 to TRBJ2-7; 7 bases match TRBD1. With V trimmed by 8 bases and J by 2 bases, 9 bases remained unmatched. Germline CDR1 reads KGHSH; CDR2 reads LQKENI. The CDR3 is made up of 14 amino acids. In DNA form, the CDR3 reads TGTGCCAGCGTGACCGGGGACAGACCCTACGAGCAGTACTTC. Its translation: CASVTGDRPYEQYF.

In this sample, this clone turned up many times. J is TRBJ2-3 and V is TRBV14; 10 bases fit TRBD2. Germline CDR1 and CDR2: SGHDN and FVKESK. There are 16 residues in the CDR3. The ends lost 4 bases at V and 4 bases at J; junction bases unmatched: 8. The CDR3 coding sequence is TGTGCCAGCAGCCGAGTCGGGACTAGCGTATCAGATACGCAGTATTTT. Translation gives CASSRVGTSVSDTQYF.

CDR3 sequence: CATSDGQGQREKLFF. The CDR3 bases are TGTGCCACCAGTGATGGGCAGGGGCAGAGGGAAAAACTGTTTTTT. The chain is built from TRBV24-1 and TRBJ1-4; possible D gene TRBD1, 6 bases. The V and J ends lost 3 bases and 8 bases respectively, with 15 bases between them. The CDR3 totals 15 residues. Germline CDR1 and CDR2: KGHDR and SFDVKD.

This clone was seen only a few times. The chain uses TRBV28 and TRBJ1-5; TRBD1 aligns across 8 bases. The J segment lost 6 bases and the V segment lost 4 bases, leaving 5 bases of the junction unmatched. CDR1 is MDHEN and CDR2 is SYDVKM in the germline V gene. The CDR3 consists of 14 residues. The CDR3, as DNA: TGTGCCAGCAGTTACCGACAGGGGAGTCAGCCCCAGCATTTT. Amino acids: CASSYRQGSQPQHF. Looking up the rest from reference TRBV28 and TRBJ1-5 gives the full variable domain: DVKVTQSSRYLVKRTGEKVFLECVQDMDHENMFWYRQDPGLGLRLIYFSYDVKMKEKGDIPEGYSVSREKKERFSLILESASTNQTSMYLCASSYRQGSQPQHFGDGTRLSIL.

The chain employs TRBV19 and TRBJ2-1, with TRBD1 as a possible D gene (6 bases). Deletions cut 3 bases from V and 5 bases from J, with 17 bases between. Germline values: CDR1 LNHDA, CDR2 SQIVND (reference sequence). The CDR3 covers 16 residues. This chain's CDR3 is CASSILAPGQNNEQFF. Written as DNA, the CDR3 is TGTGCCAGTAGTATCCTCGCACCGGGACAAAACAATGAGCAGTTCTTC.

The chain uses TRBV4-2 and TRBJ1-4; D possibly corresponds to TRBD1 (5 bases). Per germline, CDR1 LGHNA and CDR2 YNFKEQ. The CDR3 contains 13 residues. The V end lost 5 bases, the J end lost 4 bases, and 8 bases lay between the germline ends. CDR3 protein: CASSRGSNEKLFF. CDR3 nucleotides: TGTGCCAGCAGCAGGGGAAGTAATGAAAAACTGTTTTTT.

This clone was recorded a few times. Other nucleotide sequences from this sample produce the same CDR3. The chain links TRBV13 to TRBJ2-4; tentatively, D is TRBD2 (7 bases). With 3 bases removed from V and 1 base from J, the gap between germline ends came to 16 bases. Germline CDR1 is PRHDT and CDR2 is FYEKMQ (reference sequence). The CDR3 length is 17 residues. The CDR3 sequence is CASSFRQGRGAKNIQYF. For the CDR3, the DNA is TGTGCCAGCAGCTTTCGGCAGGGGCGGGGGGCCAAAAACATTCAGTACTTC.

The V and J genes are TRBV7-2 and TRBJ2-7; 7 bases match TRBD2. The V gene end was trimmed by 7 bases and the J gene end by 3 bases; junction bases not matched to a gene: 9. In germline, CDR1 is SGHTA, CDR2 FQGNSA. The CDR3 totals 14 residues. Here the CDR3 reads CASTRLGGGYEQYF. As DNA, the CDR3 is TGTGCCAGCACCCGCCTGGGCGGGGGCTACGAGCAGTACTTC.

The chain recombines TRBV5-4 with TRBJ2-3; tentative D call: TRBD2 (5 bases). Germline V gives CDR1 SGHNT, CDR2 YYREEE (reference sequence). This CDR3 has 18 amino acids. The V end was cut by 0 bases, the J end by 2 bases, with 19 bases between. The CDR3 is CASSLAWPGLASTDTQYF. The CDR3 coding sequence is TGTGCCAGCAGCTTGGCCTGGCCCGGACTTGCATCCACAGATACGCAGTATTTT.

The chain employs TRBV5-1 and TRBJ1-2; possibly TRBD1 for D (6 bases). Germline-derived CDR1 and CDR2 are SGHRS and YFSETQ. V shed 4 bases and J shed 7 bases, with 20 bases lying between them. The CDR3 contains 15 residues. The CDR3 spells CASSSPLGGAGGYTF. The CDR3 DNA reads as TGCGCCAGCAGCAGCCCTTTGGGGGGCGCGGGTGGCTACACCTTC.

As regards this clone: Other DNA sequences from this sample encode an identical CDR3 as well. The chain couples TRBV6-2 or TRBV6-3 to TRBJ2-1, with 14 positions matching TRBD2. CDR3 size: 18 residues. Germline lookup yields CDR1 MNHEY and CDR2 SVGEGT. V shed 3 bases and J 4 bases; nucleotides not matched to a gene: 8. CDR3 in amino acids: CASSYGTSGRISYNEQFF. The CDR3 DNA reads as TGTGCCAGCAGTTATGGGACTAGCGGGAGAATTTCTTACAATGAGCAGTTCTTC.

V usage is TRBV7-6 and J usage is TRBJ2-2; possibly TRBD1 for D (5 bases). Germline V gives CDR1 SGHVS, CDR2 FNYEAQ. The CDR3 is 15 residues long. V was trimmed by 0 bases and J by 7 bases, leaving 12 bases between them. CDR3 bases: TGTGCCAGCAGCTTAGCGCAGGGCGGCATCGGGGAGCTGTTTTTT. Residues: CASSLAQGGIGELFF.